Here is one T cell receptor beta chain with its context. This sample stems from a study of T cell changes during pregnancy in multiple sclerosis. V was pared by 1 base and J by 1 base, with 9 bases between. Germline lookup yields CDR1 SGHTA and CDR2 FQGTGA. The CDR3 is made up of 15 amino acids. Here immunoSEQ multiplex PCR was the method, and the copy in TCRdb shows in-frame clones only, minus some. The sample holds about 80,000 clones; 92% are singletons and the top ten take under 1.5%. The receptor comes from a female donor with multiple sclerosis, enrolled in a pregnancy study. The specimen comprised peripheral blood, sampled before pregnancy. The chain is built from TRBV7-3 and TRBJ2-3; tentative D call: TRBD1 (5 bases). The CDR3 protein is CASSLRGRGTDTQYF. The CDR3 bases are TGTGCCAGCAGCTTAAGGGGCAGGGGCACAGATACGCAGTATTTT.